This entry lists 12 T cell receptor beta chains sequenced from one sample in a study of cytomegalovirus exposure and HLA in healthy donors. Researchers ran the PCR with 60 Vbeta and 13 Jbeta primers. Method: immunoSEQ multiplex PCR; TCRdb's copy keeps in-frame clones and lacks some. The profile shows around 91,000 clones, 55% to 75% of them singletons. The specimen sequenced was PBMCs. All receptors derive from a man aged 55 to 70 in good health and CMV-seronegative.

This sequence joins TRBV11-2 and TRBJ1-5; D unresolved. In germline, CDR1 is SGHAT, CDR2 FQNNGV. The V end lost 1 base, the J end lost 9 bases, and 7 bases lay between the germline ends. There are 12 residues in the CDR3. This chain's CDR3 is CASSLVTGPQHF. CDR3 DNA: TGTGCCAGCAGCTTAGTTACGGGGCCCCAGCATTTT.

The V call is TRBV5-1, the J call TRBJ1-4; tentative D call: TRBD1 (6 bases). Germline V gives CDR1 SGHRS, CDR2 YFSETQ. CDR3 length equals 16 residues. V was trimmed by 4 bases and J by 3 bases, leaving 16 bases between them. The chain's CDR3 is CASSRVTGPSNEKLFF. The CDR3 bases are TGCGCCAGCAGCCGGGTGACAGGCCCCTCTAATGAAAAACTGTTTTTT. The full variable domain, its missing parts supplied by reference TRBV5-1 and TRBJ1-4, is KAGVTQTPRYLIKTRGQQVTLSCSPISGHRSVSWYQQTPGQGLQFLFEYFSETQRNKGNFPGRFSGRQFSNSRSEMNVSTLELGDSALYLCASSRVTGPSNEKLFFGSGTQLSVL.

This clone occurred a few times. The gene calls are TRBV27 and TRBJ2-5, with TRBD1 identical over 10 bases. Germline CDR1 and CDR2: MNHEY and SMNVEV (reference sequence). The CDR3 extends over 16 amino acids. The V and J ends lost 3 bases and 2 bases, in that order; junction bases with no gene match: 6. The CDR3 loop is CASSFRPGQGQETQYF. In DNA form, the CDR3 reads TGTGCCAGCAGTTTCCGTCCGGGACAGGGGCAAGAGACCCAGTACTTC.

This CDR3 is CASSLGRGSDTQYF. CDR3 nucleotides: TGTGCCAGCAGCTTGGGACGCGGTTCAGATACGCAGTATTTT. The rearrangement links TRBV5-8 to TRBJ2-3, with D hard to call. This CDR3 contains 14 residues. Germline loops: CDR1 SGHTS, CDR2 YDEGEE. The germline V and J ends were trimmed by 0 bases and 4 bases, with 9 bases remaining between them.

The gene calls are TRBV25-1 and TRBJ2-5; TRBD1 matches at 8 bases. The J call may not be correct, given that the DNA end is closer to TRBJ2-7. Germline V gene lookup returns CDR1 MGHDK and CDR2 SYGVNS. The CDR3 is made up of 15 amino acids. In DNA form, the CDR3 reads TGTGCCAGCAGTGCCCGGGACAGGCTGTCCCACGAGCAGTACTTC. Residues: CASSARDRLSHEQYF.

The CDR3, as DNA: TGCGCCAGCAGTAAAAACAGGGACAGAAGCTCCTACAATGAGCAGTTCTTC. Its protein product is CASSKNRDRSSYNEQFF. The chain combines TRBV5-1 with TRBJ2-1; 7 nucleotides match TRBD1. The CDR3 has 17 amino acids. Looked up from germline, CDR1 is SGHRS and CDR2 is YFSETQ. With 5 bases clipped from V and 0 bases from J, the junction kept 11 bases outside the gene matches.

This clone occurred a few times. The rearrangement uses TRBV2 and TRBJ2-7, with D possibly matching TRBD1 (5 bases). V gave up 6 bases and J gave up 0 bases, with 9 bases separating them. Per the germline V gene, CDR1 is SNHLY and CDR2 is FYNNEI. The CDR3 contains 13 residues. The CDR3 DNA is TGTGCCAGCAGACAGGAGATCTCCTACGAGCAGTACTTC. Encoded protein: CASRQEISYEQYF.

V usage is TRBV4-1 and J usage is TRBJ2-7, with TRBD2 matching over 12 bases. In germline, CDR1 is MGHRA, CDR2 YSYEKL. V lost 0 bases to trimming and J lost 2 bases; unmatched junction nucleotides: 11. The CDR3 has 19 residues. For the CDR3, the DNA is TGCGCCAGCAGCCAAGAAGTGGTACTAGCGGGAGGATCGCCCTACGAGCAGTACTTC. Translation gives CASSQEVVLAGGSPYEQYF.

The rearrangement uses TRBV6-5 and TRBJ2-7; D might be TRBD2 (6 bases). Germline assignment: CDR1 MNHEY and CDR2 SVGAGI. V lost 8 bases, J lost 2 bases, and 13 bases lay in between. The CDR3 runs to 13 residues. The CDR3 coding sequence is TGTGCCAGCGCCACTACTAGCCCCTACGAGCAGTACTTC. This encodes CASATTSPYEQYF.

This clone has more than one count but fewer than ten. A junction end diverges from the germline sequence, so it may reflect a read error. J is TRBJ2-5 and V is TRBV7-7; TRBD2 is a possible D gene (6 bases). CDR3 length equals 16 residues. Germline V gives CDR1 SSHAT, CDR2 FNYEAQ (reference sequence). This CDR3 reads CASSLERRGRGETQYF. Here the CDR3 DNA reads TGTGCTAGCAGCTTAGAGAGGAGGGGTAGAGGAGAGACCCAGTACTTC. Filled out from reference TRBV7-7 and TRBJ2-5, the complete variable domain reads GAGVSQSPRYKVTKRGQDVTLRCDPISSHATLYWYQQALGQGPEFLTYFNYEAQPDKSGLPSDRFSAERPEGSISTLTIQRTEQRDSAMYRCASSLERRGRGETQYFGPGTRLLVL.

V is TRBV19 and J is TRBJ2-1; 7 nucleotides match TRBD1. The ends lost 6 bases at V and 3 bases at J; junction bases unmatched: 8. Looked up from germline, CDR1 is LNHDA and CDR2 is SQIVND (reference sequence). The CDR3 consists of 15 residues. CDR3 loop: CASRSGTDSYNEQFF. In nucleotides, the CDR3 is TGTGCCAGTAGGTCCGGGACAGATAGCTACAATGAGCAGTTCTTC.

The chain carries TRBV7-9 and TRBJ2-7; D perhaps matches TRBD2 (6 bases). The CDR3 contains 14 residues. The V and J ends lost 2 bases and 2 bases respectively, with 10 bases between them. CDR1 SEHNR and CDR2 FQNEAQ come from the germline V gene (reference sequence). The CDR3 DNA follows: TGTGCCAGCAGCTTAAGTCTAGCGCCCTACGAGCAGTACTTC. Translation gives CASSLSLAPYEQYF.